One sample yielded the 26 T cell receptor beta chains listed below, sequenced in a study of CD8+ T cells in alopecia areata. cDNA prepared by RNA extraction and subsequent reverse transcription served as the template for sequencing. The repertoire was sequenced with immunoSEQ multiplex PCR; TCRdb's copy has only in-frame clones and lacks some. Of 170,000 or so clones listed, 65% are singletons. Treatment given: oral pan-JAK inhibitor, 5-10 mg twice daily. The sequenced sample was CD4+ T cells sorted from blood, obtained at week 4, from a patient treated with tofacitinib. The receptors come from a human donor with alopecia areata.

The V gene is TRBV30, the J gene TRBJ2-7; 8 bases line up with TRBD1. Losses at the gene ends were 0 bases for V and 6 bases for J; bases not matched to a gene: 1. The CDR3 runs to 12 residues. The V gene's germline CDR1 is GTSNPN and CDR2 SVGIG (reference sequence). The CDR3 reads CAWSVDRGEQYF. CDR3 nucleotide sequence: TGTGCCTGGAGTGTAGACAGGGGCGAGCAGTACTTC.

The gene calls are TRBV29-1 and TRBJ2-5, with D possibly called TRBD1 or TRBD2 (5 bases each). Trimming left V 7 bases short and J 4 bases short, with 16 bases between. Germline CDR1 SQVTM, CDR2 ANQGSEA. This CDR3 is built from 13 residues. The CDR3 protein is CSDLDWDRETQYF. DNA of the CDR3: TGCAGCGATTTAGACTGGGACCGAGAGACCCAGTACTTC.

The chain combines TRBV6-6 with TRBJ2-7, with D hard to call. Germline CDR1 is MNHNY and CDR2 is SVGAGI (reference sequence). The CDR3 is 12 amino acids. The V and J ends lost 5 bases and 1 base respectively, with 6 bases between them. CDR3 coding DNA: TGTGCCAGCAGTCCCCTATCCTACGAGCAGTACTTC. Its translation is CASSPLSYEQYF.

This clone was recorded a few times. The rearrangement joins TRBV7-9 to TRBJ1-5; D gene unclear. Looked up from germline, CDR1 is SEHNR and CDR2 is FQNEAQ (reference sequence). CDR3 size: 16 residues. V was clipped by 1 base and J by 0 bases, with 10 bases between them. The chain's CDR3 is CASSLDGYGSNQPQHF. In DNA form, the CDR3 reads TGTGCCAGCAGCTTAGATGGCTACGGTAGCAATCAGCCCCAGCATTTT.

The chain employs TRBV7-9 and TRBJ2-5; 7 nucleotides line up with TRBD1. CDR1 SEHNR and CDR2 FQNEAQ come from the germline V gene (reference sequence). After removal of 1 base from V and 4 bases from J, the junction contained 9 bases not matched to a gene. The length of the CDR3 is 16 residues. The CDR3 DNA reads TGTGCCAGCAGCTTAGGGTTACCAAGGGGGCTAGAGACCCAGTACTTC. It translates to CASSLGLPRGLETQYF.

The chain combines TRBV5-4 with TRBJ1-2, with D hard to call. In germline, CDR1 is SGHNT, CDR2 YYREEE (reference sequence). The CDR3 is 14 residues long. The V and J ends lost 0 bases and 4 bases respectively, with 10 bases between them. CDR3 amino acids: CASSLEQSFYGYTF. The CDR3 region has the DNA TGTGCCAGCAGCTTGGAACAGTCATTCTATGGCTACACCTTC. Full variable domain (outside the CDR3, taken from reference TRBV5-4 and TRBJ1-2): ETGVTQSPTHLIKTRGQQVTLRCSSQSGHNTVSWYQQALGQGPQFIFQYYREEENGRGNFPPRFSGLQFPNYSSELNVNALELDDSALYLCASSLEQSFYGYTFGSGTRLTVV.

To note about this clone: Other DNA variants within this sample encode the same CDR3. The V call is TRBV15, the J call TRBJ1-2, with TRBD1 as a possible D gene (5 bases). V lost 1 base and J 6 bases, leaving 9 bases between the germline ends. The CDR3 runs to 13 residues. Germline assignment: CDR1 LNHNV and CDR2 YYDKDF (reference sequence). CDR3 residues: CATSRGAGDGYTF. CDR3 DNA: TGTGCCACCAGCAGAGGAGCGGGGGATGGCTACACCTTC.

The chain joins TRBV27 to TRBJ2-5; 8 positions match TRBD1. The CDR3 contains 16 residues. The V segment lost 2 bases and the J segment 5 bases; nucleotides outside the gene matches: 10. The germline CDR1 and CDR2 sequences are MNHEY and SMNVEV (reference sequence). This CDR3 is CASSLSGQGGSETQYF. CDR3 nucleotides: TGTGCCAGCAGTTTAAGTGGACAGGGAGGATCGGAGACCCAGTACTTC.

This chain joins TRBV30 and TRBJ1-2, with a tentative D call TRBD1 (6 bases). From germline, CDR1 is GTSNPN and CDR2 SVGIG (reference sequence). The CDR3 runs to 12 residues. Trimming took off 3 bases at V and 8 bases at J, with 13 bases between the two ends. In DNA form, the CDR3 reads TGTGCCTGGAGACGTGAGGGGGGCGGCTACACCTTC. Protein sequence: CAWRREGGGYTF.

The CDR3 DNA follows: TGTGCCACCAGCCAGGTCGGGAGCGATCAGCCCCAGCATTTT. Protein sequence: CATSQVGSDQPQHF. The rearrangement joins TRBV15 to TRBJ1-5; the D is unclear. Deletions cut 5 bases from V and 5 bases from J, with 13 bases between. The CDR3 spans 14 residues. The V gene's germline CDR1 is LNHNV and CDR2 YYDKDF (reference sequence).

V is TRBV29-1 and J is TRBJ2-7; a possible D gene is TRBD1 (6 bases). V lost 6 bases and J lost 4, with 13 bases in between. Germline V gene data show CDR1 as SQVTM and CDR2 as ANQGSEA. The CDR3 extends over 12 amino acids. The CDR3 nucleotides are TGCAGCGTGCTACAGGGTTCGTACGAGCAGTACTTC. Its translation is CSVLQGSYEQYF.

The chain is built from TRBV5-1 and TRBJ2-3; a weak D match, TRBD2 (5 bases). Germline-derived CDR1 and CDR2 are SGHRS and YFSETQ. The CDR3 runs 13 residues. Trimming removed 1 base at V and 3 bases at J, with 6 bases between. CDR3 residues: CASSLPGTDTQYF. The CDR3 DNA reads TGCGCCAGCAGCTTGCCGGGGACAGATACGCAGTATTTT.

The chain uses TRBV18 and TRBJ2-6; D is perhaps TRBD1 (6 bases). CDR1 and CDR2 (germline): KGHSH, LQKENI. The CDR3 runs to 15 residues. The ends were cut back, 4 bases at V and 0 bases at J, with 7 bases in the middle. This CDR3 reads CASSLRGSGANVLTF. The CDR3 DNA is TGTGCCAGCTCACTCAGGGGCTCTGGGGCCAACGTCCTGACTTTC.

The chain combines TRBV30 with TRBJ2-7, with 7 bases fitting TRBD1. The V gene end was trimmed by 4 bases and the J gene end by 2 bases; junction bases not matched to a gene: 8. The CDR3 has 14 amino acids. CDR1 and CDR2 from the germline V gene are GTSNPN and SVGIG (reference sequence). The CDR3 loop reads CAWKKSTGAYEQYF. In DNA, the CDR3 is TGTGCCTGGAAAAAATCCACAGGGGCCTACGAGCAGTACTTC.

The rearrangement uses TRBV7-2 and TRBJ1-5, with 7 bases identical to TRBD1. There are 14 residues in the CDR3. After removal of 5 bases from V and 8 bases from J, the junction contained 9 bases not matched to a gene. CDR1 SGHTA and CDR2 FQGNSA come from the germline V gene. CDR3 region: CASSLNRGREPQHF. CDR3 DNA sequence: TGTGCCAGCAGCCTGAACAGGGGTAGGGAGCCCCAGCATTTT.

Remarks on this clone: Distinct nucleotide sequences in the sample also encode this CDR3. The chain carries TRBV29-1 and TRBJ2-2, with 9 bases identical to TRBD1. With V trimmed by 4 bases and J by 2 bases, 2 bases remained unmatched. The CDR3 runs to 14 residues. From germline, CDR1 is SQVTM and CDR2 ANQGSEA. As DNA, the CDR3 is TGCAGCGTTGTGGGACAGGGAAACACCGGGGAGCTGTTTTTT. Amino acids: CSVVGQGNTGELFF.

In DNA form, the CDR3 reads TGTGCCAGCAGTGAAGGGACAGGGTATGGCTACACCTTC. This encodes CASSEGTGYGYTF. The chain uses TRBV25-1 and TRBJ1-2; 9 nucleotides align to TRBD1. The CDR3 extends over 13 amino acids. V shed 2 bases and J 5 bases; nucleotides not matched to a gene: 0. Per germline, CDR1 MGHDK and CDR2 SYGVNS.

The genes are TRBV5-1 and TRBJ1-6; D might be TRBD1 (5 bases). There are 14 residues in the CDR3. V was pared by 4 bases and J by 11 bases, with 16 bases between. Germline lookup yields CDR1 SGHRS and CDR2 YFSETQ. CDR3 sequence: CASSLPDSQTPLHF. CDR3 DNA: TGCGCCAGCAGCCTTCCAGACAGCCAAACACCCCTCCACTTT. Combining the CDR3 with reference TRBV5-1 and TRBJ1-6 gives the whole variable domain KAGVTQTPRYLIKTRGQQVTLSCSPISGHRSVSWYQQTPGQGLQFLFEYFSETQRNKGNFPGRFSGRQFSNSRSEMNVSTLELGDSALYLCASSLPDSQTPLHFGNGTRLTVT.

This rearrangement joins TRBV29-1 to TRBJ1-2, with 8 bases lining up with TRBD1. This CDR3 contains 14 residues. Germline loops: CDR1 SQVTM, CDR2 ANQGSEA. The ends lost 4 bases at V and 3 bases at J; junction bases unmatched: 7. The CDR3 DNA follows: TGCAGCGTTGGGGTCACAGGGGGGCACTATGGCTACACCTTC. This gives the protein CSVGVTGGHYGYTF.

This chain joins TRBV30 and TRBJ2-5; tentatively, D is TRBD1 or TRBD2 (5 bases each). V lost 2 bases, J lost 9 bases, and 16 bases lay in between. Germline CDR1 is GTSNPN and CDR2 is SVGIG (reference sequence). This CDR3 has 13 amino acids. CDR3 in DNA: TGTGCCTGGAGTCCCAGGGCCGCCGGGGCCCAGTACTTC. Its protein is CAWSPRAAGAQYF. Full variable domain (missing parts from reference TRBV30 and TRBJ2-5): SQTIHQWPATLVQPVGSPLSLECTVEGTSNPNLYWYRQAAGRGLQLLFYSVGIGQISSEVPQNLSASRPQDRQFILSSKKLLLSDSGFYLCAWSPRAAGAQYFGPGTRLLVL.

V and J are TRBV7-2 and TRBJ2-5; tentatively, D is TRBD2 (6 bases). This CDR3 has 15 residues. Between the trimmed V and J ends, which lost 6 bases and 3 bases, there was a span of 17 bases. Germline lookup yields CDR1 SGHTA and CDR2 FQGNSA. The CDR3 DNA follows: TGTGCCAGCAGTGTTACCGGGACGGGGGAAGAGACCCAGTACTTC. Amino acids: CASSVTGTGEETQYF.

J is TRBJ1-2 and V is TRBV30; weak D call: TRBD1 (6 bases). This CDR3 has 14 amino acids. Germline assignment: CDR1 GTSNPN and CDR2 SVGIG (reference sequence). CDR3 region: CAYILQGLNYGYTF. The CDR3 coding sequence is TGTGCTTATATACTGCAGGGGCTGAACTATGGCTACACCTTC.

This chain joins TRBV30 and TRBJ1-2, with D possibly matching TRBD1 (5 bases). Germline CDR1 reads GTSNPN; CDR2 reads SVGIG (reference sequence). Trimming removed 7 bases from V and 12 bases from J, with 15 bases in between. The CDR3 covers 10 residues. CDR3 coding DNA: TGTGCCTTCATCGGGGACCCCCACACCTTC. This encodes CAFIGDPHTF.

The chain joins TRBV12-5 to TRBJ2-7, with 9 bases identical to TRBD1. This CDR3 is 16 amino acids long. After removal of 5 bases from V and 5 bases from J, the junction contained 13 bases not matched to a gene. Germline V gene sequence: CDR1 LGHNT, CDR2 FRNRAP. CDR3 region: CASGDEEGTGRHEQYF. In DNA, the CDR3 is TGTGCTAGTGGTGACGAGGAAGGGACAGGGCGGCACGAGCAGTACTTC.

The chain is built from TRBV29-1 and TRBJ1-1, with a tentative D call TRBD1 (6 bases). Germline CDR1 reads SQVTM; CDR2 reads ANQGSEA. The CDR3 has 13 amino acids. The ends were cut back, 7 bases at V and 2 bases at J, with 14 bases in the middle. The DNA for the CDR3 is TGCAGCGGCCACGGACAGTTAAACACTGAAGCTTTCTTT. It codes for CSGHGQLNTEAFF. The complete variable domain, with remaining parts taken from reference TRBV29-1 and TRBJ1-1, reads SAVISQKPSRDICQRGTSLTIQCQVDSQVTMMFWYRQQPGQSLTLIATANQGSEATYESGFVIDKFPISRPNLTFSTLTVSNMSPEDSSIYLCSGHGQLNTEAFFGQGTRLTVV.

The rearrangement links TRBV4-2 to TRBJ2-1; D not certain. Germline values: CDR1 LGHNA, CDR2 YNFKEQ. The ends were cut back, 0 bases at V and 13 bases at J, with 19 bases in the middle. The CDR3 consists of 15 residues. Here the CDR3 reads CASSQEDNSPMIQFF. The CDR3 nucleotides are TGTGCCAGCAGCCAAGAGGATAATAGTCCCATGATCCAGTTCTTC.